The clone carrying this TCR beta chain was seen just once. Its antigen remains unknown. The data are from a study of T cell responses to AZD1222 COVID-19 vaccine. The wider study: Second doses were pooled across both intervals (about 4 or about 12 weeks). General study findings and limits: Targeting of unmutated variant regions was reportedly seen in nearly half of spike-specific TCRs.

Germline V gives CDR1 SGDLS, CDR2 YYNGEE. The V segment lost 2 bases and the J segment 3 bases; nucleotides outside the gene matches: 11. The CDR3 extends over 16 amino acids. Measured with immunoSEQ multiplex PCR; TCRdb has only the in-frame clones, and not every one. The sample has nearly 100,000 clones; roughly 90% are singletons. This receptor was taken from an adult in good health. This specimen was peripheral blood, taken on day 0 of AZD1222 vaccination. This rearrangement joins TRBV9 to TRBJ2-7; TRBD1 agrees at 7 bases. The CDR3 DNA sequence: TGTGCCAGCAGCGTTCCGACCTGGGGGACAGACTACGAGCAGTACTTC. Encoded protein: CASSVPTWGTDYEQYF.